This T cell receptor (beta chain) originates from a study of cytomegalovirus exposure and HLA in healthy donors. Study as a whole: About 80 million unique TCRs from HLA-typed donors made up an early data release. Study observations and caveats: There were some V segments, including TRBV6-2 and TRBV6-3, excluded as indistinguishable.

The J segment lost 2 bases and the V segment lost 1 base, leaving 15 bases of the junction unmatched. The CDR3 is made up of 19 amino acids. Germline-derived CDR1 and CDR2 are MDHEN and SYDVKM. As concerns this clone: Its antigen is unknown.

60 Vbeta and 13 Jbeta primers were used in PCR. Here immunoSEQ multiplex PCR was the method, and the copy in TCRdb shows in-frame clones only, minus some. The sample consists of approximately 170,000 clones, about 80% of them appearing once. The rearrangement uses TRBV28 and TRBJ2-5; 8 positions agree with TRBD2. The origin of this receptor is a woman in her forties or fifties in good health and CMV-seronegative. The specimen was PBMCs. The CDR3 region is CASSLSAGGPRIGQETQYF. The CDR3 DNA reads TGTGCCAGCAGTTTATCCGCGGGGGGCCCTAGAATAGGGCAAGAGACCCAGTACTTC.